This T cell receptor beta chain was captured in a study of blood T cell repertoires in COVID-19. About the research overall: Sources were T cells, B-cell-depleted T cells, or PBMCs; the material itself was cDNA or gDNA.

Original handling: Amplified reference gene primers provided the basis for estimating nucleated cell counts. The protocol was immunoSEQ multiplex PCR, while the TCRdb copy is restricted to in-frame clones and leaves out a portion. V and J calls and clone size are as listed in that table; D and trimming were resolved from the DNA. This sample has about 200,000 clones; around 87% occur once, and the top ten carry around 2.7%. Germline CDR1 and CDR2: DFQATT and SNEGSKA (reference sequence). This CDR3 has 16 amino acids. V shed 3 bases and J shed 5 bases, with 17 bases lying between them. The clonotype originates from a man aged 60-69 years with acute or convalescent COVID-19. Sequences were obtained from peripheral blood. This chain connects TRBV20-1 to TRBJ1-6, with TRBD1 as a possible D gene (5 bases). The CDR3 reads CSASGGGAGNNSPLHF. The CDR3, as DNA: TGCAGTGCTAGTGGTGGAGGGGCCGGTAATAATTCACCCCTCCACTTT.